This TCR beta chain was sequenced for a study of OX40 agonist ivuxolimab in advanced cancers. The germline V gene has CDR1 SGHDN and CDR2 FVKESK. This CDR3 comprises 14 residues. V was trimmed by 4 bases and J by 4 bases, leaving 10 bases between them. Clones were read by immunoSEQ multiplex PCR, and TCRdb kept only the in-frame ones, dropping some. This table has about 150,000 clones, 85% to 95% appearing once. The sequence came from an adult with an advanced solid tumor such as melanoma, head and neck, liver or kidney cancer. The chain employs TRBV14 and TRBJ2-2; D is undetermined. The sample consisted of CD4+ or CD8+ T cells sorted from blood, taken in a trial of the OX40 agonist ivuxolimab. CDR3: CASSRELGTGELFF. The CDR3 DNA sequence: TGTGCCAGCAGCCGAGAACTTGGCACCGGGGAGCTGTTTTTT.